The rows below give T cell receptor beta chains drawn from one sample of a study of cytomegalovirus exposure and HLA in healthy donors. Sequenced by immunoSEQ multiplex PCR; TCRdb stores in-frame clones only, minus some. The data contain about 130,000 clones, 76% of them singletons. Sequencing was done on a sample of PBMCs. The receptors were gathered from a man aged 35 to 55 in good health and CMV-seronegative. CDR3s include the opening cysteine and the closing phenylalanine or tryptophan. Fields, in order: clone size, V gene, J gene, D gene, CDR3 protein, CDR3 DNA. The D gene is left open where the match is weak. Rows give clone size only sometimes, using once, few, many, or a class for an expanded clone.

>.|TRBV9|TRBJ2-5|.
CASSVDWIGETQYF
TGTGCCAGCAGCGTAGACTGGATCGGGGAGACCCAGTACTTC
>few|TRBV5-6|TRBJ2-3|TRBD2
CASNTGGVSTDTQYF
TGTGCCAGCAACACCGGGGGGGTTAGCACAGATACGCAGTATTTT
>once|TRBV9|TRBJ2-7|.
CASSPMDSPNKPQYF
TGTGCCAGCAGCCCGATGGACTCCCCAAATAAGCCGCAGTACTTC
>.|TRBV30|TRBJ1-6|.
CAWSVSSLSSYNSPLHF
TGTGCCTGGAGTGTATCCTCCCTGAGCTCCTATAATTCACCCCTCCACTTT
>.|TRBV7-3|TRBJ2-7|.
CASSLTDGGYEQYF
TGTGCCAGCAGCTTAACGGACGGAGGCTACGAGCAGTACTTC
>once|TRBV19|TRBJ1-1|TRBD1
CASKAPWTGGQDTEAFF
TGTGCCAGTAAGGCCCCTTGGACAGGTGGGCAGGACACTGAAGCTTTCTTT
>.|TRBV27|TRBJ2-7|.
CASSLFRGVDEQYF
TGTGCCAGCAGTTTATTTCGGGGTGTGGACGAGCAGTACTTC
>.|TRBV7-8|TRBJ1-5|.
CASSLVGRGQPQHF
TGTGCCAGCAGCTTAGTTGGGAGGGGTCAGCCCCAGCATTTT
>.|TRBV30|TRBJ2-7|.
CAWAPPGLNYEQYF
TGTGCCTGGGCCCCCCCCGGACTGAACTACGAGCAGTACTTC
>.|TRBV9|TRBJ1-1|.
CASSVGTGTLNTEAFF
TGTGCCAGCAGCGTAGGAACAGGGACCTTGAACACTGAAGCTTTCTTT
>.|TRBV14|TRBJ1-2|.
CASSRHQTENYGYTF
TGTGCCAGCAGCCGCCACCAGACAGAGAACTATGGCTACACCTTC
>once|TRBV28|TRBJ1-3|TRBD1
CASSLDRVGNTIYF
TGTGCCAGCAGCCTCGACAGGGTAGGAAACACCATATATTTT
>.|TRBV13|TRBJ2-3|TRBD1
CASSPLRDRGTDTQYF
TGTGCCAGCAGCCCACTACGGGACAGGGGTACAGATACGCAGTATTTT
>.|TRBV2|TRBJ2-7|TRBD1
CASTFTGGAGEQYF
TGTGCCAGCACTTTTACAGGGGGCGCGGGAGAGCAGTACTTC
>.|TRBV6-5|TRBJ2-5|.
CASSPYVEETQYF
TGTGCCAGCAGTCCCTATGTAGAAGAGACCCAGTACTTC
>.|TRBV30|TRBJ2-7|.
CAWSPPDRYSYEQYF
TGTGCCTGGAGTCCCCCCGACAGATACTCCTACGAGCAGTACTTC
>.|TRBV11-2|TRBJ2-7|.
CASSSRGQSLRVDEQYF
TGTGCCAGCAGCTCCCGAGGACAGTCCCTCCGAGTGGACGAGCAGTACTTC
>.|TRBV18|TRBJ1-1|TRBD1
CASSTGQGGTEAFF
TGTGCCAGCTCCACCGGACAGGGAGGCACTGAAGCTTTCTTT
>.|TRBV25-1|TRBJ2-1|TRBD1
CASSDPGAGGWNEQFF
TGTGCCAGCAGTGACCCCGGGGCAGGGGGTTGGAATGAGCAGTTCTTC
>.|TRBV5-4|TRBJ2-7|.
CASSDTVNYEQYF
TGTGCCAGCAGCGACACCGTGAACTACGAGCAGTACTTC
>once|TRBV30|TRBJ2-6|TRBD2
CAWSPGGAGANVLTF
TGTGCCTGGAGCCCGGGGGGGGCCGGGGCCAACGTCCTGACTTTC
>.|TRBV19|TRBJ1-5|.
CASSIVPTENQPQHF
TGTGCCAGTAGTATAGTGCCGACAGAGAATCAGCCCCAGCATTTT
>.|TRBV9|TRBJ2-3|.
CASSTYREDTQYF
TGTGCCAGCAGCACTTACAGGGAGGATACGCAGTATTTT
>.|TRBV7-8|TRBJ2-5|TRBD2
CATKGLAGETQYF
TGTGCCACCAAGGGACTAGCGGGAGAGACCCAGTACTTC
>.|TRBV14|TRBJ2-3|.
CASSLQFSGTDTQYF
TGTGCCAGCAGCCTACAGTTTTCAGGCACAGATACGCAGTATTTT
>.|TRBV9|TRBJ1-5|.
CASSVDWGVEQPQHF
TGTGCCAGCAGCGTAGATTGGGGGGTAGAGCAGCCCCAGCATTTT
>.|TRBV29-1|TRBJ1-5|.
CSVQQGYSNQPQHF
TGCAGCGTCCAACAGGGCTATAGCAATCAGCCCCAGCATTTT
>few|TRBV4-1|TRBJ1-3|TRBD1
CASSQVTGDQGNTIYF
TGCGCCAGCAGCCAAGTGACAGGGGACCAAGGGAACACCATATATTTT
>.|TRBV29-1|TRBJ2-5|TRBD2
CSVDGSGRAAETQYF
TGCAGCGTTGATGGTAGCGGGAGGGCGGCGGAGACCCAGTACTTC
>.|TRBV10-3|TRBJ1-4|TRBD1
CAISESLGQNEKLFF
TGTGCCATCAGTGAGTCGCTGGGACAGAATGAAAAACTGTTTTTT
>few|TRBV6-5|TRBJ1-4|TRBD1
CASSHRGSNEKLFF
TGTGCCAGCAGTCACAGGGGATCTAATGAAAAACTGTTTTTT
>.|TRBV15|TRBJ2-1|.
CATSRDLGRYNEQFF
TGTGCCACCAGCAGAGATTTGGGCAGATACAATGAGCAGTTCTTC
>few|TRBV9|TRBJ2-1|.
CASSVSTGYPPNEQFF
TGTGCCAGCAGCGTAAGCACAGGGTACCCTCCCAATGAGCAGTTCTTC
>few|TRBV9|TRBJ1-2|.
CASSREEGVEGYTF
TGTGCCAGCAGCCGGGAAGAGGGGGTGGAAGGCTACACCTTC
>once|TRBV7-6|TRBJ2-7|TRBD2
CASSLAPASGSYEQYF
TGTGCCAGCAGCTTAGCGCCGGCTAGCGGGAGCTACGAGCAGTACTTC
>.|TRBV7-9|TRBJ1-1|TRBD1
CASSLAQGGTEAFF
TGTGCCAGCAGCTTAGCCCAGGGGGGCACTGAAGCTTTCTTT
>.|TRBV2|TRBJ2-1|.
CASSESWSSRGSYNEQFF
TGTGCCAGCAGTGAATCCTGGTCATCCAGGGGCTCCTACAATGAGCAGTTCTTC
>.|TRBV14|TRBJ2-1|TRBD2
CASSQLAGVIRGNEQFF
TGTGCCAGCAGCCAGTTGGCGGGAGTGATTCGGGGCAATGAGCAGTTCTTC
>few|TRBV19|TRBJ2-3|.
CASSMGSRTDTQYF
TGTGCCAGTAGTATGGGTAGCAGAACAGATACGCAGTATTTT
>.|TRBV9|TRBJ2-5|TRBD1
CASSAQGAKETQYF
TGTGCCAGCAGCGCACAGGGGGCTAAGGAGACCCAGTACTTC
>once|TRBV2|TRBJ2-5|.
CASSEQPLVSETQYF
TGTGCCAGCAGTGAACAGCCCCTAGTTAGTGAGACCCAGTACTTC
>.|TRBV30|TRBJ2-7|.
CAWNMAGNHEQYF
TGTGCCTGGAATATGGCGGGGAACCACGAGCAGTACTTC
>.|TRBV7-2|TRBJ2-7|.
CASRGSINEQYF
TGTGCCAGCAGGGGGAGCATAAACGAGCAGTACTTC
>.|TRBV27|TRBJ1-5|TRBD1
CASSPTGGGYSNQPQHF
TGTGCCAGCAGTCCGACAGGGGGTGGGTATAGCAATCAGCCCCAGCATTTT
>.|TRBV7-2|TRBJ2-7|.
CASSLQRSGYEQYF
TGTGCCAGCAGCTTACAGCGATCCGGGTACGAGCAGTACTTC
>.|TRBV27|TRBJ2-7|TRBD2
CASSSGTSGFYEQYF
TGTGCCAGCAGTAGCGGGACTAGCGGATTCTACGAGCAGTACTTC
>.|TRBV14|TRBJ1-5|.
CASSQLRQGSYQPQHF
TGTGCCAGCAGCCAACTGAGGCAGGGGTCGTATCAGCCCCAGCATTTT
>once|TRBV4-1|TRBJ2-1|TRBD1
CASSQTGGVNEQFF
TGCGCCAGCAGCCAGACAGGGGGGGTAAATGAGCAGTTCTTC
>.|TRBV7-9|TRBJ2-7|.
CASSPVGAVLAYEQYF
TGTGCCAGCAGCCCAGTGGGGGCAGTTCTTGCCTACGAGCAGTACTTC
>few|TRBV10-3|TRBJ2-1|.
CAISRDGVNEQFF
TGTGCCATCAGTCGCGACGGGGTCAATGAGCAGTTCTTC
>.|TRBV18|TRBJ1-2|.
CASSPLRTPGVDGYTF
TGTGCCAGCTCACCCTTACGAACCCCAGGGGTTGACGGCTACACCTTC
>.|TRBV9|TRBJ2-1|TRBD2
CASSVTSGMYEQFF
TGTGCCAGCAGCGTTACTAGCGGGATGTATGAGCAGTTCTTC
>.|TRBV5-1|TRBJ2-1|TRBD2
CASSLSLAGGRDEQFF
TGCGCCAGCAGCTTGTCGCTAGCGGGAGGTAGGGATGAGCAGTTCTTC
>.|TRBV2|TRBJ1-5|.
CASRQGYSNQPQHF
TGTGCCAGCAGGCAGGGCTATAGCAATCAGCCCCAGCATTTT
>once|TRBV4-3|TRBJ2-1|.
CASSQVTGSGVRQFF
TGCGCCAGCAGCCAAGTCACCGGGAGTGGGGTTCGGCAGTTCTTC
>.|TRBV28|TRBJ1-3|TRBD1
CASSNGQGRGNTIYF
TGTGCCAGCTCCAACGGACAGGGGAGAGGAAACACCATATATTTT